This TCR beta chain was documented in a study of neurological immune-mediated disorders. Every sequencing run gave over 180 million TCR-beta sequences, taken from 15-18 subjects. TCRdb fed the 5' RACE reads into MiXCR, producing one record per CDR3 protein. The data show about 21,000 distinct CDR3 sequences, with over 12% seen just once and roughly 14% held by the top ten. CDR1 and CDR2 (germline): SGHKS, YYEKEE (reference sequence). V was clipped by 1 base and J by 2 bases, with 8 bases between them. The CDR3 covers 14 residues. This clonotype has a count of ten or more. This clonotype was sampled from a female donor with HTLV-1-associated myelopathy (HAM/TSP). Sequencing was performed on PBMCs. V and J are TRBV5-5 and TRBJ2-3; no firm D call. Here the CDR3 DNA reads TGTGCCAGCAGCTTGTCTAGTTCCACAGATACGCAGTATTTT. This codes for CASSLSSSTDTQYF.